The next 14 T cell receptor beta chains were all read from a single sample in a study of control samples from healthy donors and cancer patients. Clones were sequenced by immunoSEQ multiplex PCR, and TCRdb holds only the in-frame ones, with some missing. The repertoire holds approximately 51,000 clones, about four fifths seen once, with around 9.1% in the top ten. The sequenced sample consisted of blood. Every receptor here comes from a man in his 70s in good health.

This chain joins TRBV29-1 and TRBJ1-2; D call uncertain. CDR1 is SQVTM and CDR2 is ANQGSEA in the germline V gene. The CDR3 has 12 amino acids. V gave up 4 bases and J gave up 8 bases, with 14 bases separating them. DNA of the CDR3: TGCAGCGTTGTGCCGGCTTCGTTCGGCTACACCTTC. Translated, it gives CSVVPASFGYTF.

The chain joins TRBV3-1 (or the pseudogene TRBV3-2) to TRBJ1-5, with unresolved D. CDR3 length equals 12 residues. V was cut by 4 bases and J by 10 bases, with 11 bases left in between. The germline gives CDR1 LGHDT, CDR2 YNNKEL (reference sequence). In DNA, the CDR3 is TGTGCCAGCAGCCCCTCCTCGGGCCCCCAGCATTTT. Encoded protein: CASSPSSGPQHF.

The chain recombines TRBV6-6 with TRBJ2-3, with 7 bases matching TRBD1. This CDR3 region has 14 residues. Looked up from germline, CDR1 is MNHNY and CDR2 is SVGAGI (reference sequence). The V segment lost 2 bases and the J segment 1 base; nucleotides outside the gene matches: 0. This chain's CDR3 is CASSYGTGTDTQYF. CDR3 nucleotides: TGTGCCAGCAGTTACGGGACAGGCACAGATACGCAGTATTTT.

This rearrangement joins TRBV15 to TRBJ2-3; TRBD1 or TRBD2 may be the D gene (5 bases each). Trimming removed 0 bases from V and 6 bases from J, with 13 bases in between. Per germline, CDR1 LNHNV and CDR2 YYDKDF (reference sequence). The CDR3 is 15 residues long. This CDR3 is CATSRDWGRSDTQYF. CDR3 bases: TGTGCCACCAGCAGAGATTGGGGGAGATCGGATACGCAGTATTTT.

This chain joins TRBV2 and TRBJ2-1, with D possibly matching TRBD1 (6 bases). Germline CDR1 is SNHLY and CDR2 is FYNNEI. Trimming cost V 5 bases and J 2 bases, with 19 bases left between them. This CDR3 is 17 amino acids long. The CDR3 DNA sequence: TGTGCCAGCAGTACCAGACAGGCGCGCTGGGCCTACAATGAGCAGTTCTTC. This encodes CASSTRQARWAYNEQFF.

The chain is built from TRBV3-1 (or the pseudogene TRBV3-2) and TRBJ2-3; 7 positions match TRBD2. The J segment lost 4 bases and the V segment lost 1 base, leaving 2 bases of the junction unmatched. In germline, CDR1 is LGHDT, CDR2 YNNKEL (reference sequence). The CDR3 is 14 residues long. The CDR3 DNA is TGTGCCAGCAGCCAAGCTAGCGGATCAGATACGCAGTATTTT. Translated: CASSQASGSDTQYF.

The chain links TRBV28 to TRBJ2-2, with 13 bases lining up with TRBD2. CDR1 and CDR2 (germline): MDHEN, SYDVKM. Losses at the gene ends were 8 bases for V and 4 bases for J; bases not matched to a gene: 4. The CDR3 spans 15 residues. The CDR3 coding sequence is TGTGCCAGCGGGACTAGCGGGAAAGGCACCGGGGAGCTGTTTTTT. This gives the protein CASGTSGKGTGELFF.

The J gene is TRBJ1-2, the V gene TRBV5-1; D remains ambiguous. The germline V and J ends were trimmed by 0 bases and 6 bases, with 12 bases remaining between them. Germline assignment: CDR1 SGHRS and CDR2 YFSETQ. This CDR3 comprises 14 residues. This chain's CDR3 is CASSLGGRFDGYTF. The CDR3 region has the DNA TGCGCCAGCAGCTTGGGTGGGCGGTTTGATGGCTACACCTTC.

The rearrangement uses TRBV5-1 and TRBJ1-6; possible D gene TRBD1, 6 bases. CDR1 and CDR2 (germline): SGHRS, YFSETQ. The CDR3 extends over 14 amino acids. V was pared by 4 bases and J by 8 bases, with 13 bases between. This CDR3 is CASSLYREDSPLHF. The CDR3 DNA reads TGCGCCAGCAGCCTTTACAGGGAGGATTCACCCCTCCACTTT.

The DNA for the CDR3 is TGTGCCACAGGACAGGGAGGCGGTGAAAAACTGTTTTTT. Its translation: CATGQGGGEKLFF. V usage is TRBV12-3 or TRBV12-4 and J usage is TRBJ1-4; 8 bases align to TRBD1. CDR3 length: 13 residues. With 10 bases clipped from V and 7 bases from J, the junction kept 8 bases outside the gene matches.

Only one count was recorded for this clone. This sequence joins TRBV7-2 and TRBJ2-1; TRBD2 is a possible D gene (7 bases). The CDR3 length is 15 residues. Germline V gene sequence: CDR1 SGHTA, CDR2 FQGNSA. V was trimmed by 2 bases and J by 2 bases, leaving 10 bases between them. CDR3 amino acids: CASSLMRGPYNEQFF. The CDR3 DNA reads TGTGCCAGCAGCTTAATGCGGGGGCCCTACAATGAGCAGTTCTTC.

The chain couples TRBV11-3 to TRBJ1-1; D remains unclear. Deletions cut 3 bases from V and 5 bases from J, with 10 bases between. The CDR3 extends over 13 amino acids. From germline, CDR1 is SGHNT and CDR2 YENEEA. CDR3 protein: CASSFAGTTEAFF. The CDR3 nucleotides are TGTGCCAGCAGCTTTGCCGGCACGACTGAAGCTTTCTTT.

This sequence joins TRBV9 and TRBJ2-2, with 8 positions matching TRBD2. Trimming at V came to 0 bases and at J to 2 bases, leaving 9 bases not matched to a gene. This CDR3 comprises 18 residues. CDR1 SGDLS and CDR2 YYNGEE come from the germline V gene. CDR3 bases: TGTGCCAGCAGCGTAGATAATCTGGGACTAGAAAACACCGGGGAGCTGTTTTTT. This translates into CASSVDNLGLENTGELFF.

This clone showed up just a few times. The V call is TRBV28, the J call TRBJ1-5; D ambiguous. CDR3 length equals 12 residues. Trimming removed 3 bases from V and 5 bases from J, with 5 bases in between. CDR1 is MDHEN and CDR2 is SYDVKM in the germline V gene. The CDR3 nucleotides read TGTGCCAGCAGTTTGCGAGATCAGCCCCAGCATTTT. Protein product: CASSLRDQPQHF.